The T cell receptor (beta chain) described here comes from a study of T cells expressing NK-cell markers. Study context: Repertoire data for TCR beta were derived from sorted T cells (CD3+CD56+NKG2C+, CD3+CD56+NKG2C- and CD3+CD56-NKG2C+).

Germline V gives CDR1 MNHEY, CDR2 SVGAGI. The CDR3 is 16 residues long. A word on this clonotype: What it binds is unknown.

Researchers built TCR beta cDNA using 5'RACE template switching with UMIs. Using the 5' RACE reads, TCRdb records one entry per CDR3 protein without DNA. Its table lists 200,000 to 300,000 distinct CDR3 sequences. Overall study results and limits: Among several donors, these clonotypes also ranked first in the CD3+CD56-NKG2C+ fraction.

This rearrangement joins TRBV6-5 to TRBJ1-3. The TCR comes from a woman aged 18 to 75 in good health. Sequencing was performed on blood T cells: a sorted CD56 or NKG2C T cell subset, CD4+ or CD8+ T cells, or bulk PBMC T cells (not recorded which). This chain's CDR3 is CASSYSRGNSGNTIYF.